This TCR beta chain appears in the sequencing data of a study of CD8 T cells in ankylosing spondylitis (TCRdb year 2017). Regarding the study in general: The study set out to find disease-linked TCR variants by profiling T cell receptor beta repertoires in ankylosing spondylitis patients and healthy donors. The full study cohort was made up of approximately 27 ankylosing spondylitis patients and 95 to 130 healthy donors. Peripheral blood was sampled, and synovial fluid was additionally collected from ankylosing spondylitis patients.

This clonotype showed up just a few times. Its cognate antigen has yet to be identified. Base quality data are lacking; no much larger clone is found one base away. According to the germline V gene, CDR1 reads KGHDR and CDR2 reads SFDVKD. V and J are truncated by 4 bases and 7 bases respectively, leaving an intervening sequence of 9 bases. The CDR3 goes from the cysteine to the phenylalanine over 12 residues. The sequence is cut down to CDR3 DNA, 36 bases in frame from base 1. The reads were generated on an Illumina HiSeq 2500. Quantitative 5'-RACE with molecular barcodes was the method used to prepare the TCR beta libraries. As for the authors' bioinformatics: To identify disease-linked TCR variants, a new computational method was used, one built on a probabilistic model of VDJ rearrangement. Clones were called with MiXCR by TCRdb after fastp trimmed the public reads at Q25, and only in-frame beta chains were retained. Every distinct CDR3 protein forms one entry, paired with its most common genes and DNA. The V and J calls and clone size are TCRdb's, not the authors'. The sample table lists hundreds of thousands of distinct CDR3 sequences, less than 25% of them with a count of one. The ten largest make up roughly 3.4% of the sample.

General findings and caveats noted by the study authors: The disease-linked clones showed a CD8+ phenotype and occurred at relatively low frequencies in peripheral blood. Significant enrichment of the disease-linked clones was reported in matched synovial fluid samples from ankylosing spondylitis patients. A TCR beta motif of several highly homologous amino acid variants appeared characteristic of blood from ankylosing spondylitis patients. Some TCR beta motif variants had previously been reported in synovial fluid and blood of reactive arthritis patients, which suggested common disease-initiation mechanisms.

The chain was built from TRBV24-1 and TRBJ1-2; no confident D gene assignment can be made. This sequence originates from a female donor with ankylosing spondylitis or in good health (not recorded which). Sequencing used blood, either unsorted or a sorted T cell fraction (not recorded which). The DNA sequence follows: TGTGCCACCAGTGAACCAGGTTCTGGCTACACCTTC. Its amino acids are CATSEPGSGYTF.